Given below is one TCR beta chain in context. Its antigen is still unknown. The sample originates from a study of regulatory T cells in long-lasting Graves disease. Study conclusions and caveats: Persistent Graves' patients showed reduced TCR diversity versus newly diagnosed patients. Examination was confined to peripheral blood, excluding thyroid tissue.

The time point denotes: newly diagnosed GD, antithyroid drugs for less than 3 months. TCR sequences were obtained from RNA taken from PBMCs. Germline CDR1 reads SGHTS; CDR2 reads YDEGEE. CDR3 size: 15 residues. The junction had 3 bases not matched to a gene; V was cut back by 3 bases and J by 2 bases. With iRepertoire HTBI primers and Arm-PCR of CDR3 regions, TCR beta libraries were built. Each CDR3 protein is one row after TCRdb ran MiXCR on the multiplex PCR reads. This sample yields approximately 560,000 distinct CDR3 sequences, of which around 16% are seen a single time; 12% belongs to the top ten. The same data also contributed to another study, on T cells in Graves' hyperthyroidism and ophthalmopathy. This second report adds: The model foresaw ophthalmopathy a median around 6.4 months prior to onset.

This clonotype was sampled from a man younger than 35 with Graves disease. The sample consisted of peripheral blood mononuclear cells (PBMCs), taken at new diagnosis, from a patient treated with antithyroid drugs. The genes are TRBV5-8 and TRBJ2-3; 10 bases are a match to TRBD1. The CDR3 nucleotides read TGTGCCAGCAGCTCGGACAGGGGGTTCACAGATACGCAGTATTTT. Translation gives CASSSDRGFTDTQYF.